Listed below are T cell receptor beta chains from one sample, sequenced in a study of blood T cell repertoires in COVID-19. Profiling relied on immunoSEQ multiplex PCR, and the TCRdb table lists in-frame clones only, not all of them. The sample shows tens of thousands of clones, about 90% of them seen only once. Specimen: peripheral blood. The receptors stem from a human donor in a cohort sampled during active COVID-19. Both conserved end residues are part of each CDR3. Each record gives: CDR3 DNA, CDR3 protein, J gene, V gene, D gene, clone size. D genes are given only for firm matches. Clone size is shown for a subset of rows, as once, few, many or a class of expanded clone.

TGTGCCAGTAGTATCCCGGACAGGGGGCGTCAGCCCCAGCATTTT,CASSIPDRGRQPQHF,TRBJ1-5,TRBV19,TRBD1,-
TGTGCCAGCAGCCGACCGGGACAGGGGCAAGAGACCCAGTACTTC,CASSRPGQGQETQYF,TRBJ2-5,TRBV4-2,TRBD1,few
TGTGCCAGCAGCTTACTATCGCTTCGCCAAGAGACCCAGTACTTC,CASSLLSLRQETQYF,TRBJ2-5,TRBV7-2,-,-
TGTGCCACCAGCAGAGTCCTGGGGTCAGGGGAGAACACCGGGGAGCTGTTTTTT,CATSRVLGSGENTGELFF,TRBJ2-2,TRBV15,-,-
TGTGCCAGCAGCTCAAATATCGGGGTCGGGGAGCTGTTTTTT,CASSSNIGVGELFF,TRBJ2-2,TRBV9,-,-
TGCAGTGCTAGAGATGTAGATGAAGCTTTCTTT,CSARDVDEAFF,TRBJ1-1,TRBV20-1,-,-
TGTGCCAGCAGCTTCTTGACAGGGCCAATTCAGTACTTC,CASSFLTGPIQYF,TRBJ2-4,TRBV7-9,TRBD1,-
TGTGCCAGCAGCTTGGCCGGACTAGCGGGGGTCGACGAGCAGTACTTC,CASSLAGLAGVDEQYF,TRBJ2-7,TRBV5-6,TRBD2,-
TGTGCCAGCACGGGATGGGGCGGGGAGCTGTTTTTT,CASTGWGGELFF,TRBJ2-2,TRBV2,-,-
TGTGCCAGCTCACCACAGACTAGCGGGGGGGGTGAGCAGTACTTC,CASSPQTSGGGEQYF,TRBJ2-7,TRBV18,TRBD2,-
TGTGCCAGCACCTTTTCTAGTGGGAGTTACAATGAGCAGTTCTTC,CASTFSSGSYNEQFF,TRBJ2-1,TRBV2,-,-